Below, one TCR beta chain is given with its context. The data were obtained in a study of blood T cell repertoires in COVID-19. Across the study: Some COVID-19 samples were acute and others convalescent; all came from the United States, Italy and Spain. The cDNA or gDNA used as material had been derived from T cells, B-cell-depleted T cells, or PBMCs.

The germline V gene encodes CDR1 SGHVS and CDR2 FQNEAQ. With V trimmed by 3 bases and J by 1 base, 8 bases remained unmatched. This CDR3 is built from 17 residues. Participants, about 18 to 90 years old, spanned 25 or so US areas. Cohort placement rested on clinical history that participants reported themselves. Data came from immunoSEQ multiplex PCR; TCRdb stores just in-frame clones and leaves some out. Of about 230,000 clones in the sample, just under 90% were seen once. The rearrangement uses TRBV7-8 and TRBJ1-1, with TRBD1 matching over 10 bases. Source material: PBMCs or T cells enriched from blood (not recorded which). The TCR comes from a woman aged 25-40 years with acute COVID-19. CDR3 DNA sequence: TGTGCCAGCAGCTTGCGACAGGGGGCGCGTTGGAACACTGAAGCTTTCTTT. This sequence encodes CASSLRQGARWNTEAFF.